This T cell receptor beta chain is drawn from a study of human versus mouse CDR3 diversity and MHC coevolution. Broader study findings: Human T cells underwent selection on 6 or 7 different MHC II alleles. Humans had the largest estimated TCR beta repertoire, some 1.5 million clonotypes. Compared with mice, human CDR3s carried more deletions and insertions on average.

TCRdb's copy holds only in-frame clones and misses some; the assay was immunoSEQ multiplex PCR. The data hold roughly 86,000 clones, with around 93% observed a single time. Points on this clone: Its target is unknown.

The clonotype originates from a person aged 25 to 69 in good health. Sample: naive CD4+ T cells from blood. Documented subset: CD45RO-negative CD62L-positive naive CD4 T cells.

This chain's CDR3 is CASSPSGRVNEQFF. The DNA for the CDR3 is TGTGCCAGTAGTCCTAGCGGGAGGGTCAATGAGCAGTTCTTC. This chain connects TRBV19 to TRBJ2-1; TRBD2 aligns across 12 bases. Germline CDR1 and CDR2: LNHDA and SQIVND (reference sequence). The trim removed 5 bases at V and 6 bases at J, leaving 2 bases unmatched. This CDR3 spans 14 amino acids.